Listed here are 19 T cell receptor beta chains from one sample, sequenced in a study of blood T cell repertoires in COVID-19 (dated by TCRdb to about 2020). The method was the immunoSEQ multiplex PCR assay. The clones in this table, taken by TCRdb from immuneACCESS, are in-frame only. Not every clone is retained; where verified, under half of the shortfall comes from an unresolved V gene, and the cause of the rest is unknown. The sample profile shows some 67,000 clones; 75% to 85% of them were found once. Roughly 6.3% of the sample belongs to the ten largest clones. Source material: peripheral blood. These receptors were obtained from a woman aged 55-69 years with acute or convalescent COVID-19.

The rearrangement joins TRBV5-1 to TRBJ2-7, with D maybe TRBD1 (6 bases). The length of the CDR3 is 14 residues. V lost 0 bases to trimming and J lost 3 bases, with 10 bases between them. Germline values: CDR1 SGHRS, CDR2 YFSETQ. CDR3 region: CASSLAPGDYEQYF. CDR3 sequence (DNA): TGCGCCAGCAGCTTGGCACCAGGGGACTACGAGCAGTACTTC.

The chain employs TRBV6-2 or TRBV6-3 and TRBJ2-5; possibly TRBD1 for D (6 bases). Germline lookup yields CDR1 MNHEY and CDR2 SVGEGT. Trimming stripped 2 bases from V and 4 bases from J, with 11 bases between. The CDR3 length is 14 residues. The CDR3 DNA reads as TGTGCCAGCAGTTACCGACAGGTGGCAGAGACCCAGTACTTC. Translated, it gives CASSYRQVAETQYF.

The chain couples TRBV3-1 (or the pseudogene TRBV3-2) to TRBJ1-1; maybe TRBD1 (6 bases). Germline CDR1 is LGHDT and CDR2 is YNNKEL (reference sequence). The CDR3 runs 15 residues. The V gene lost 2 bases and the J gene lost 4 bases, with 14 bases spanning the gap. The CDR3 spells CASSQFAQGATEAFF. The CDR3 nucleotides are TGTGCCAGCAGCCAATTTGCACAGGGAGCCACTGAAGCTTTCTTT.

This clone came up once. V usage is TRBV6-5 and J usage is TRBJ2-3; possible D gene TRBD1, 6 bases. Trimming shortened V by 2 bases and J by 2 bases, and 11 bases separated the two germline ends. Germline V gene lookup returns CDR1 MNHEY and CDR2 SVGAGI. The CDR3 runs 15 residues. The DNA of the CDR3 is TGTGCCAGCAGTTACCTCGGACAGCCCACAGATACGCAGTATTTT. Amino acid sequence: CASSYLGQPTDTQYF.

The sample holds one count of this clone. The gene calls are TRBV28 and TRBJ1-1, with 8 positions matching TRBD1. The V and J ends lost 4 bases and 4 bases, in that order; junction bases with no gene match: 17. The CDR3 has 18 amino acids. Germline values: CDR1 MDHEN, CDR2 SYDVKM. The CDR3, as DNA: TGTGCCAGCAGTTACGCTTCCAGGGGGCGGGGGTTTGTCACTGAAGCTTTCTTT. As protein: CASSYASRGRGFVTEAFF.

The chain couples TRBV6-4 to TRBJ2-3, with D unresolved. CDR1 and CDR2 from the germline V gene are MRHNA and SNTAGT. With 2 bases removed from V and 1 base from J, the gap between germline ends came to 7 bases. The CDR3 loop spans 14 amino acids. The CDR3 DNA follows: TGTGCCAGCAGTGACGGGCTCGGCACAGATACGCAGTATTTT. This codes for CASSDGLGTDTQYF.

This chain joins TRBV3-1 (or the pseudogene TRBV3-2) and TRBJ2-1; D uncertain. V shed 4 bases and J shed 0 bases, with 10 bases lying between them. Germline CDR1 is LGHDT and CDR2 is YNNKEL (reference sequence). The CDR3 has 15 residues. The CDR3 loop is CASSPYLSSYNEQFF. CDR3 in DNA: TGTGCCAGCAGCCCCTATCTTAGCTCCTACAATGAGCAGTTCTTC.

CDR3 protein: CASSQSVYNSPLHF. CDR3 DNA sequence: TGTGCCAGCAGCCAGTCTGTATATAATTCACCCCTCCACTTT. The V gene is TRBV3-1 (or the pseudogene TRBV3-2), the J gene TRBJ1-6; no firm D call. Germline assignment: CDR1 LGHDT and CDR2 YNNKEL (reference sequence). V was clipped by 3 bases and J by 4 bases, with 7 bases between them. This CDR3 is 14 amino acids long.

The V gene is TRBV5-6, the J gene TRBJ1-1, with D perhaps TRBD1 (6 bases). V dropped 4 bases and J dropped 1 base, with 14 bases sitting between them. This CDR3 is 15 amino acids long. The germline V gene encodes CDR1 SGHDT and CDR2 YYEEEE. For the CDR3, the DNA is TGTGCCAGCAGCCAATCGCCAGGGGCGAACACTGAAGCTTTCTTT. This codes for CASSQSPGANTEAFF.

The genes are TRBV5-6 and TRBJ2-1; 7 bases fit TRBD1. After removal of 6 bases from V and 9 bases from J, the junction contained 18 bases not matched to a gene. This CDR3 spans 16 amino acids. From germline, CDR1 is SGHDT and CDR2 YYEEEE. CDR3 DNA sequence: TGTGCCAGCAACATACCCCGGGACAGTGCCGAGGGTGAGCAGTTCTTC. Translation gives CASNIPRDSAEGEQFF. Based on the CDR3 plus reference TRBV5-6 and TRBJ2-1, the full variable domain is DAGVTQSPTHLIKTRGQQVTLRCSPKSGHDTVSWYQQALGQGPQFIFQYYEEEERQRGNFPDRFSGHQFPNYSSELNVNALLLGDSALYLCASNIPRDSAEGEQFFGPGTRLTVL.

The chain couples TRBV7-3 to TRBJ1-1; 9 bases line up with TRBD1. This CDR3 is 15 amino acids long. V shed 5 bases, J shed 4 bases, and the junction held 8 bases outside the gene matches. The V gene's germline CDR1 is SGHTA and CDR2 FQGTGA. The CDR3, as DNA: TGTGCCAGCAGCCCTAGGACAGGGGAAGTCACTGAAGCTTTCTTT. This encodes CASSPRTGEVTEAFF.

The chain links TRBV5-1 to TRBJ1-6; 11 bases are shared with TRBD1. Germline CDR1 is SGHRS and CDR2 is YFSETQ. CDR3 length: 15 amino acids. The V and J ends lost 4 bases and 10 bases, in that order; junction bases with no gene match: 7. Here the CDR3 reads CASSPGQGARSPLHF. For the CDR3, the DNA is TGCGCCAGCAGCCCCGGACAGGGGGCAAGGTCACCCCTCCACTTT.

The chain uses TRBV25-1 and TRBJ2-7; D remains ambiguous. CDR1 is MGHDK and CDR2 is SYGVNS in the germline V gene. The V end was cut by 7 bases, the J end by 4 bases, with 8 bases between. The CDR3 covers 11 residues. The DNA of the CDR3 is TGTGCCAGCACCGGTTTTTACGAGCAGTACTTC. Translating it yields CASTGFYEQYF.

This chain joins TRBV28 and TRBJ1-2; D remains ambiguous. Germline V gene lookup returns CDR1 MDHEN and CDR2 SYDVKM. The CDR3 extends over 12 amino acids. V was cut by 8 bases and J by 6 bases, with 13 bases left in between. CDR3 DNA sequence: TGTGCCAGCCAGGTAGCGTACGATGGCTACACCTTC. Translated: CASQVAYDGYTF.

The chain carries TRBV4-1 and TRBJ2-5, with D possibly matching TRBD1 (6 bases). In germline, CDR1 is MGHRA, CDR2 YSYEKL. V lost 5 bases, J lost 5 bases, and 15 bases lay in between. This CDR3 region has 14 residues. The CDR3: CASSKKDRGETQYF. CDR3 DNA: TGCGCCAGCAGCAAGAAGGATAGGGGGGAGACCCAGTACTTC.

This rearrangement joins TRBV2 to TRBJ1-1; 11 positions agree with TRBD1. V dropped 5 bases and J dropped 4; count of bases not matched to a gene: 6. Germline V CDR1 and CDR2: SNHLY, FYNNEI. This CDR3 has 15 amino acids. DNA of the CDR3: TGTGCCAGCAGTCTCTTGGGACAGGGGGGCACTGAAGCTTTCTTT. This translates into CASSLLGQGGTEAFF.

The rearrangement links TRBV14 to TRBJ1-2; possibly TRBD1 for D (5 bases). The V and J ends lost 1 base and 8 bases respectively, with 14 bases between them. Germline CDR1 SGHDN, CDR2 FVKESK. This CDR3 contains 14 residues. CDR3 loop: CASSQVSQVEGYTF. The DNA of the CDR3 is TGTGCCAGCAGCCAAGTATCACAGGTGGAAGGCTACACCTTC.

This chain connects TRBV11-1 to TRBJ2-7, with D perhaps matching TRBD1 (6 bases). From germline, CDR1 is SGHAT and CDR2 FQDESV (reference sequence). The CDR3 consists of 14 residues. Trimming shortened V by 6 bases and J by 2 bases, and 14 bases separated the two germline ends. The CDR3 DNA sequence: TGTGCCAGCAGTCGCACAGGGACCCCCTACGAGCAGTACTTC. Translation: CASSRTGTPYEQYF.

This chain uses TRBV30 with TRBJ2-7; 7 bases align to TRBD2. The CDR3 has 14 residues. The junction had 4 bases not matched to a gene; V was cut back by 0 bases and J by 2 bases. Germline CDR1 reads GTSNPN; CDR2 reads SVGIG (reference sequence). The CDR3 spells CAWSVWEGTYEQYF. The CDR3 DNA reads TGTGCCTGGAGTGTATGGGAGGGAACCTACGAGCAGTACTTC.